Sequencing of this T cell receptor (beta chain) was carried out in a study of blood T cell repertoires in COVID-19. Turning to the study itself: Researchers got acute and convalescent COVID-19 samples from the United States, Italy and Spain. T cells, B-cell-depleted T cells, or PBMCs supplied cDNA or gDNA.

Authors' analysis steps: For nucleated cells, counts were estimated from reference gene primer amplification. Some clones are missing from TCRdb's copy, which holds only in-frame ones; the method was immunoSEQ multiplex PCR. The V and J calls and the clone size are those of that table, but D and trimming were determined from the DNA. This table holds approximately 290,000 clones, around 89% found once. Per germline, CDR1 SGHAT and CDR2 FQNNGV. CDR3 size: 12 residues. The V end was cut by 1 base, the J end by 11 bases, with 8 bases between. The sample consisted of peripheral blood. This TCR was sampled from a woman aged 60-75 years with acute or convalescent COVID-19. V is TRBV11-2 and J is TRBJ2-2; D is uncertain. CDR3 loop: CASSLGEFELFF. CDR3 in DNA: TGTGCCAGCAGCTTAGGAGAGTTCGAGCTGTTTTTT.